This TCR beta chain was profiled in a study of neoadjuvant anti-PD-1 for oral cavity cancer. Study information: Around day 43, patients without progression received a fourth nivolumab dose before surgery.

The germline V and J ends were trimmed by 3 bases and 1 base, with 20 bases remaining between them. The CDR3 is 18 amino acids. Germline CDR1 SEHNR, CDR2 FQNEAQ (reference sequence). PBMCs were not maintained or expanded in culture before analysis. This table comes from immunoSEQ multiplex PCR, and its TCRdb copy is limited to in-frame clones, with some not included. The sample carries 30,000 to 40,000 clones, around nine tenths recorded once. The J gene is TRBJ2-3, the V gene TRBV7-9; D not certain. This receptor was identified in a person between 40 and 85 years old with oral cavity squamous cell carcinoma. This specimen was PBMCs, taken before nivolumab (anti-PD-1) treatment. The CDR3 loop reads CASSFFLSHSAGTDTQYF. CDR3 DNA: TGTGCCAGCAGCTTTTTCCTTTCTCACTCCGCCGGCACAGATACGCAGTATTTT.